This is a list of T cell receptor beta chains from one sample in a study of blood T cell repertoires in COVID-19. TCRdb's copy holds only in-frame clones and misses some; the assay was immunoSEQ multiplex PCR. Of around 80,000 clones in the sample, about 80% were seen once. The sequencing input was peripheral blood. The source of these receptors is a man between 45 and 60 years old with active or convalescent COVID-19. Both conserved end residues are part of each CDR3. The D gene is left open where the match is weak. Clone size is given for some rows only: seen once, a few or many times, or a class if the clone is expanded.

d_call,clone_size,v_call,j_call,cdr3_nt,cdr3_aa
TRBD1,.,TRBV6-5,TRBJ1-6,TGTGCCAGCCGGGCTACAGGGGATTCACCCCTCCACTTT,CASRATGDSPLHF
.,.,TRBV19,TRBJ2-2,TGTGCCAGTAGTATAGCCAGGGTGGGGTCCGGGGAGCTGTTTTTT,CASSIARVGSGELFF
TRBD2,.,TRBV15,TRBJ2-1,TGTGCCACCAGTCCAGCGGGGGCCTACAATGAGCAGTTCTTC,CATSPAGAYNEQFF
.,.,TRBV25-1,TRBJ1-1,TGTGCCACGATCCGGGGGACTGAAGCTTTCTTT,CATIRGTEAFF
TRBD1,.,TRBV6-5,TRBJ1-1,TGTGCCAGCAGTTCCGCGCAGGGGGACACTGAAGCTTTCTTT,CASSSAQGDTEAFF
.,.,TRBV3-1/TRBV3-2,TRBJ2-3,TGTGCCAGCAGCCAAGAGGGGGGGGCGGTGGCGCAGTATTTT,CASSQEGGAVAQYF
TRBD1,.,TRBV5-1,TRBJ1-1,TGCGCCAGCAGGCTACGGGGGGATACGACAGGGGTAGATGTGGCTTTCTTT,CASRLRGDTTGVDVAFF
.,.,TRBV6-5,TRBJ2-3,TGTGCCAGCGCGGGTACAGATACGCAGTATTTT,CASAGTDTQYF
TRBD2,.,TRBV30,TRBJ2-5,TGTGCCTGGTCCGGGGGGGCTAGCGGGCAAGAGACCCAGTACTTC,CAWSGGASGQETQYF
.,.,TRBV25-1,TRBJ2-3,TGTGCCAGCAGCCGGGACATCTTCACAGATACGCAGTATTTT,CASSRDIFTDTQYF
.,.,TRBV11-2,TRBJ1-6,TGTGCCAGCAGCTTAGGGACAAGCAATTCACCCCTCCACTTT,CASSLGTSNSPLHF
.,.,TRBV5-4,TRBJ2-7,TGTGCCAGCAGCGACGGGATTTCCTACGAGCAGTACTTC,CASSDGISYEQYF
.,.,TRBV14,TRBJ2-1,TGTGCCAGCAGCCAAAACTTCAGGGGAAATGAGCAGTTCTTC,CASSQNFRGNEQFF
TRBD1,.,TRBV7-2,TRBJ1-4,TGTGCCAGCAGCTTAGGAACAGGGGGTGAAAAACTGTTTTTT,CASSLGTGGEKLFF
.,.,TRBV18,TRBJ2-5,TGTGCCAGCCAACGCACCCCCCAGGCGCGACAAGAGACCCAGTACTTC,CASQRTPQARQETQYF
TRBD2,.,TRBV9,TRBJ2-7,TGTGCCAGCAGCGTAGGACTAGCGGGGGGCTTTTCCTACGAGCAGTACTTC,CASSVGLAGGFSYEQYF
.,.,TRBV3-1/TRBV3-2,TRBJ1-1,TGTGCCAGCAGCCCGTTATTAGGCAGGGGGAACACTGAAGCTTTCTTT,CASSPLLGRGNTEAFF
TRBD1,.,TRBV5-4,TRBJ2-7,TGTGCCAGCAGCCGGGACAGCTACGAGCAGTACTTC,CASSRDSYEQYF
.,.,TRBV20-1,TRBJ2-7,TGCAGTGGCCTGAGCTCCTACGAGCAGTACTTC,CSGLSSYEQYF
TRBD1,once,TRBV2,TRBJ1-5,TGTGCCAGCAGTGGGGGACAGTCCAATCAGCCCCAGCATTTT,CASSGGQSNQPQHF
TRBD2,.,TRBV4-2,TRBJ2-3,TGTGCCAGCAGCCAAGGGCTAGCGGGAGAAACCCCAGATACGCAGTATTTT,CASSQGLAGETPDTQYF
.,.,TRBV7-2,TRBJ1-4,TGTGCCAGCAGCTTAGGAGTAGGGGCTCCCTGGGGAAAACTGTTTTTT,CASSLGVGAPWGKLFF
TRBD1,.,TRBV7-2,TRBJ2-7,TGTGCCAGCAGACAAGCGAAGGCAGGGGGACACTACGAGCAGTACTTC,CASRQAKAGGHYEQYF
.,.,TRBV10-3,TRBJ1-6,TGTGCCATCAGTGAAATGGGAGTGAATAATTCACCCCTCCACTTT,CAISEMGVNNSPLHF
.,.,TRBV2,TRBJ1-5,TGTGCCAGCAGTGAGGCTAGAGGTAATCAGCCCCAGCATTTT,CASSEARGNQPQHF
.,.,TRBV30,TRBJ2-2,TGTGCCTGGTGTCAGGGTGCGAACACCGGGGAGCTGTTTTTT,CAWCQGANTGELFF
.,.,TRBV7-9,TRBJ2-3,TGTGCCAGCAGCTTAGGAGGAGGACAGCGCACAGATACGCAGTATTTT,CASSLGGGQRTDTQYF
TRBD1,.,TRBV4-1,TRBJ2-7,TGCGCCAGCAGCAATGACAGGGGAAGATACGAGCAGTACTTC,CASSNDRGRYEQYF
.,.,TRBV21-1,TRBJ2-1,TGTGCCAGCAGCGCCCGGCCCAGCGGGGGGTACAATGAGCAGTTCTTC,CASSARPSGGYNEQFF
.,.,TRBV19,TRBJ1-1,TGTGCCAGTAGTTTCCAGGGGGAAGCTTTCTTT,CASSFQGEAFF
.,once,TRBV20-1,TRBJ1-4,TGCAGTGCAAGGACAGTTGAAAAACTGTTTTTT,CSARTVEKLFF
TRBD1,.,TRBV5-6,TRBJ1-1,TGTGCCAGCAGCGACAGGGGAATGAACACTGAAGCTTTCTTT,CASSDRGMNTEAFF
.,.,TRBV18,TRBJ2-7,TGTGCCAGCTCCAACCAGGAGGGCGAGCAGTACTTC,CASSNQEGEQYF
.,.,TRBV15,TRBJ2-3,TGTGCCACCAGCAGAGATCGGGGGAAGACAGATACGCAGTATTTT,CATSRDRGKTDTQYF
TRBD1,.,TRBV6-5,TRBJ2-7,TGTGCCAGCAGTTACTCCCGGGACAGGGGGCAAGAGCAGTACTTC,CASSYSRDRGQEQYF
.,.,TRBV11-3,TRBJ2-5,TGTGCCAGCAGCTTAGGGGGGGGCCCCGAAGAGACCCAGTACTTC,CASSLGGGPEETQYF
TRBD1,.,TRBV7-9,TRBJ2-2,TGTGCCAGCAGCCCTTGGACAGGTGAAGCCGGGGAGCTGTTTTTT,CASSPWTGEAGELFF